This T cell receptor beta chain came from a study of T cells after yellow fever vaccination. TCRdb used MiXCR to reprocess the 5' RACE reads, holding one entry per CDR3 protein. Here the sample spans 250,000 or so distinct CDR3 sequences, about 3.7% being singletons. The junction had 9 bases not matched to a gene; V was cut back by 0 bases and J by 9 bases. CDR3 length: 15 residues. Germline-derived CDR1 and CDR2 are SGDLS and YYNGEE. The material was PBMCs, obtained 15 days after the yellow fever booster vaccination. The sequence derives from a man aged 18 to 30 who received the YFV17D yellow fever vaccine. The rearrangement joins TRBV9 to TRBJ2-5; 9 bases map to TRBD1. The CDR3 DNA reads TGTGCCAGCAGCGTAGGGGGGGGGACAGGGAGTCCCCAGTACTTC. Translating gives CASSVGGGTGSPQYF.